This TCR beta chain was observed in a study of blood T cell repertoires in COVID-19 (dated by TCRdb to 2018 to 2021). For the study in its entirety: Samples from collaborators originated in the United States, Italy and Spain and spanned both the acute and convalescent phases of COVID-19. Where available, HLA class I and class II types were taken from metadata supplied by the sample provider and were not determined by assay-based typing. Samples were obtained from the ongoing ImmuneRACE study (first 160 participants) and from 950 to 1,500 subjects provided by 6 global collaborators. The prospective study material was composed of cDNA or gDNA derived from T cells, B-cell-depleted T cells, or PBMCs. The dataset comprised deeply sampled blood TCRbeta repertoires from subjects exposed to, actively infected with, or recovered from COVID-19. The repertoires were made available in a free public database intended to serve as a resource for research on the immune response to SARS-CoV-2. The sample metadata nearly always contained a de-identified subject ID, COVID-19 status, age in years and sex. Findings and caveats that apply to the study as a whole: Clinical and demographic metadata were provided uncurated, with the amount varying by source and participant.

TCRbeta CDR3 regions were amplified from genomic DNA using the immunoSEQ Assay, a bias-controlled multiplex PCR. Per the authors' processing: The number of nucleated cells in each sample was estimated by amplification of reference gene primers within the assay. To quantify the absolute abundance of each unique TCRbeta CDR3 rearrangement, sequence reads were collapsed and filtered. Productive Simpson clonality was computed per sample as the square root of Simpson's diversity index over productive rearrangements. Here the immuneACCESS table is served through TCRdb, limited to in-frame sequences with V and J called. Missing clones are a known gap in these copies; in checked studies unresolved V genes cover under half, and the rest lacks a known reason. V, J and clone size are those of that table, while D and trimming were read from the DNA. The sample contains about 670,000 clones, 85% to 90% of them found a single time. The ten biggest clones cover about 0.26% of the sample.

The CDR3 numbers 14 residues from cysteine through phenylalanine. Just CDR3 DNA is preserved here, 42 bases in frame from base 1. For CDR1 and CDR2, the germline V gene lists MNHEY and SVGAGI. V and J lose 7 bases and 1 base, and a span of 13 bases separates them. Of note for this clone: What this receptor recognizes is not known. No much larger clone is present one base from it, and per-base qualities are unavailable.

Whole blood was collected in K2EDTA tubes by collaborating institutions according to the institutions' own protocols. For TCRbeta analysis, collaborator samples were shipped as frozen whole blood, as isolated PBMCs, or as DNA extracted from either sample type. The sample comprised peripheral blood. The rearranged chain carries TRBV6-5 and TRBJ1-1; TRBD1 is possibly the D segment (6 matching bases). This TCR was recovered from a woman under 30 with acute or convalescent COVID-19. The DNA is TGTGCCAGCACCGTCCTGGGACAGAACACTGAAGCTTTCTTT. It encodes CASTVLGQNTEAFF.